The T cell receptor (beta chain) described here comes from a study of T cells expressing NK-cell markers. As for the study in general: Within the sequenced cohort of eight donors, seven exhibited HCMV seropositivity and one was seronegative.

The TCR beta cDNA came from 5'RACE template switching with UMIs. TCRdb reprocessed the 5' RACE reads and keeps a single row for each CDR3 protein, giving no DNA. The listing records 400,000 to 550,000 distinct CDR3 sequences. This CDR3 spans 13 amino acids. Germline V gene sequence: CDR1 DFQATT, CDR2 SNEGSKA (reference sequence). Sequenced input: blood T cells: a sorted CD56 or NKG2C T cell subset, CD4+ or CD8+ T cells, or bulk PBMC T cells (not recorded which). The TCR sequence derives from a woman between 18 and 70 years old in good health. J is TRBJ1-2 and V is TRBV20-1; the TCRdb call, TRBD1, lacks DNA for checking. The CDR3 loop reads CSARGPGDYGYTF.